A selection of T cell receptor beta chains follows, all from one sample in a study of blood T cell repertoires in COVID-19. TCRdb's table, derived via immunoSEQ multiplex PCR, lists solely in-frame clones and lacks some. The sample lists around 100,000 clones, around nine tenths occurring once. Sequences were obtained from peripheral blood. The origin of the receptors is a man in his forties with acute or convalescent COVID-19. CDR3s leave out the opening cysteine and the closing phenylalanine or tryptophan. Rows may omit the clone size; those that give it use once, few, many or a size class.

>15|.|TRBV19
ASSPLVGQGSQETQY
>14|.|TRBV9
ASSSEGLRGSTEAF
>13|.|TRBV4-3
ASSQAPTESTEAF
>12|few|TRBV19
ASRPGVGGSPLH
>11|.|TRBV12-3/TRBV12-4
ASSSGRAAAQY
>9|.|TRBV20-1
SAREYNEQF
>11|once|TRBV7-8
ASSTGTHDGAF
>11|.|TRBV7-2
ASRGGGGDTQY
>12|.|TRBV20-1
SASVGQGDTEAF
>11|.|TRBV5-8
ASSSTGYTEAF
>14|.|TRBV10-3
AISEFSSGSGETQY
>13|.|TRBV4-2
ASSQEGAREDTQY
>15|.|TRBV7-8
ASSLAPSGGIRETQY
>9|few|TRBV30
ACRTTGKLF
>13|.|TRBV4-3
ASSQDLAGGYGYT
>13|.|TRBV5-1
ASSSGQTPGDEQF
>13|.|TRBV18
ASSPFSGQGYGYT
>7|.|TRBV20-1
SASLEAF
>10|.|TRBV4-1
ASSRGGNEQF
>15|.|TRBV5-6
ASSLDGHSSYNSPLH
>12|once|TRBV5-8
ASSLFRGRETQY
>13|.|TRBV3-1/TRBV3-2
ASSQNRGGTGELF
>12|.|TRBV3-1/TRBV3-2
ASSQDNNQRGYT
>11|.|TRBV29-1
SVEAANTGELF
>15|once|TRBV11-3
ASSPGLAGGSTDTQY
>13|.|TRBV13
ASSIWDRGQETQY